These 18 T cell receptor beta chains came from one sample sequenced in a study of response to subunit inactivated influenza vaccine. In TCRdb, the RT-PCR reads were re-called with MiXCR into one record per CDR3 protein. The repertoire consists of roughly 790,000 distinct CDR3 sequences, with 21% occurring once and the leading ten covering 9.5% to 13%. Here the sequenced sample was PBMCs from blood, taken 4 to 6 days after vaccination. The receptors here all came from a man aged 45 to 65 who received an inactivated influenza vaccine.

This clonotype occurred a few times. The chain employs TRBV19 and TRBJ2-2, with TRBD1 as a possible D gene (6 bases). The germline V gene has CDR1 LNHDA and CDR2 SQIVND (reference sequence). Trimming removed 9 bases at V and 0 bases at J, with 11 bases between. The CDR3 is 14 residues long. In DNA form, the CDR3 reads TGTGCCAGCGTGGGACACCCGAACACCGGGGAGCTGTTTTTT. Translating it yields CASVGHPNTGELFF. Supplemented by reference TRBV19 and TRBJ2-2, the full variable domain reads DGGITQSPKYLFRKEGQNVTLSCEQNLNHDAMYWYRQDPGQGLRLIYYSQIVNDFQKGDIAEGYSVSREKKESFPLTVTSAQKNPTAFYLCASVGHPNTGELFFGEGSRLTVL.

This clonotype showed up just a few times. The V gene is TRBV15, the J gene TRBJ1-2; TRBD1 agrees at 9 bases. The ends lost 4 bases at V and 6 bases at J; junction bases unmatched: 12. The CDR3 covers 16 residues. Germline lookup yields CDR1 LNHNV and CDR2 YYDKDF (reference sequence). CDR3: CATSMGTAGTGNGYTF. As DNA, the CDR3 is TGTGCCACCAGCATGGGAACAGCCGGGACAGGGAATGGCTACACCTTC.

This clonotype was counted only a few times. This rearrangement joins TRBV12-3 or TRBV12-4 to TRBJ2-1; TRBD1 matches at 9 bases. This CDR3 comprises 16 residues. The J segment lost 3 bases and the V segment lost 10 bases, leaving 13 bases of the junction unmatched. The CDR3 DNA follows: TGTGCCACCTCCCCCGGGGGACAGGGCCTCTACAATGAGCAGTTCTTC. It yields the protein CATSPGGQGLYNEQFF.

This chain joins TRBV28 and TRBJ2-7; 7 positions match TRBD2. Germline lookup yields CDR1 MDHEN and CDR2 SYDVKM. Trimming took 6 bases from V and 7 from J; bases not matched to a gene: 15. The CDR3 has 15 amino acids. Here the CDR3 DNA reads TGTGCCAGCAGCCCCATTGGCGGGAGAGGGCGGGAGCAGTACTTC. Its protein product is CASSPIGGRGREQYF.

There are a few counts of this clonotype. The chain joins TRBV10-3 to TRBJ2-7; D may be TRBD1 (6 bases). This CDR3 is 14 amino acids long. V lost 6 bases, J lost 4 bases, and 16 bases lay in between. The V gene's germline CDR1 is ENHRY and CDR2 SYGVKD. The CDR3 sequence is CAIREGTTVYEQYF. CDR3 nucleotide sequence: TGTGCCATCAGAGAGGGGACAACCGTTTACGAGCAGTACTTC.

This chain connects TRBV10-1 to TRBJ2-2, with 10 bases aligning to TRBD1. CDR3 size: 15 residues. Per germline, CDR1 WNHNN and CDR2 SYGVQD (reference sequence). Losses at the gene ends were 6 bases for V and 3 bases for J; bases not matched to a gene: 4. CDR3: CASSWGTGDTGELFF. CDR3 nucleotides: TGCGCCAGCAGCTGGGGGACAGGGGACACCGGGGAGCTGTTTTTT.

The chain joins TRBV12-3 or TRBV12-4 to TRBJ2-5, with TRBD2 matching over 8 bases. This CDR3 region has 15 residues. The trim removed 3 bases at V and 5 bases at J, leaving 8 bases unmatched. CDR3 in amino acids: CASSFRVGGEETQYF. DNA for the CDR3: TGTGCCAGCAGTTTTCGGGTCGGGGGGGAGGAGACCCAGTACTTC.

This clonotype has only a few counts. The chain employs TRBV5-1 and TRBJ2-6, with D possibly being TRBD1 or TRBD2 (5 bases each). The V end lost 4 bases, the J end lost 2 bases, and 13 bases lay between the germline ends. CDR1 is SGHRS, CDR2 YFSETQ, per germline. The CDR3 extends over 16 amino acids. As DNA, the CDR3 is TGCGCCAGCAGCGGGGTGGGGGTAACTGGGGCCAACGTCCTGACTTTC. It specifies CASSGVGVTGANVLTF.

V is TRBV12-3 or TRBV12-4 and J is TRBJ2-5; D gene uncertain. Trimming cost V 7 bases and J 5 bases, with 14 bases left between them. The CDR3 is 13 amino acids. CDR3 loop: CASTWGSRETQYF. CDR3 DNA: TGTGCCAGCACCTGGGGTAGTCGGGAGACCCAGTACTTC.

The V call is TRBV11-2, the J call TRBJ2-7, with 11 bases matching TRBD1. This CDR3 is 15 amino acids long. Looked up from germline, CDR1 is SGHAT and CDR2 is FQNNGV. V gave up 4 bases and J gave up 10 bases; unmatched junction bases: 12. The CDR3 bases are TGTGCCAGCAGCTACGGACAGGGGGCGTTACAGGGACAGTACTTC. This gives the protein CASSYGQGALQGQYF.

Only a few counts were recorded for this clonotype. V usage is TRBV24-1 and J usage is TRBJ2-1; a possible D gene is TRBD2 (6 bases). Germline V CDR1 and CDR2: KGHDR, SFDVKD. The CDR3 spans 15 residues. Trimming removed 9 bases at V and 4 bases at J, with 18 bases between. CDR3 sequence reads: CATGDTGGGYNEQFF. CDR3 DNA: TGTGCCACCGGGGATACTGGGGGAGGATACAATGAGCAGTTCTTC.

This clonotype has a handful of counts. V gene TRBV4-1 combines with J gene TRBJ2-2; 11 positions match TRBD2. The germline CDR1 and CDR2 sequences are MGHRA and YSYEKL. Trimming took 4 bases from V and 3 from J; bases not matched to a gene: 7. The CDR3 is 17 amino acids. CDR3 sequence: CASSPGPGLADTGELFF. For the CDR3, the DNA is TGCGCCAGCAGCCCAGGCCCGGGACTAGCGGACACCGGGGAGCTGTTTTTT.

This rearrangement joins TRBV12-3 or TRBV12-4 to TRBJ1-3, with D uncertain. V lost 1 base, J lost 2 bases, and 9 bases lay in between. CDR3 length: 15 residues. CDR3: CASSLERLAGNTIYF. DNA of the CDR3: TGTGCCAGCAGTTTAGAGAGGCTCGCTGGAAACACCATATATTTT.

The chain has TRBV4-2 and TRBJ2-1; the D is unclear. The CDR3 has 15 amino acids. Germline-derived CDR1 and CDR2 are LGHNA and YNFKEQ. V was cut by 1 base and J by 8 bases, with 15 bases left in between. CDR3 protein: CASSQGISRLDEQFF. CDR3 coding DNA: TGTGCCAGCAGCCAAGGAATTAGCCGCCTTGATGAGCAGTTCTTC.

The CDR3 sequence is CAWSYTGYQPQHF. For the CDR3, the DNA is TGTGCCTGGAGTTATACAGGGTATCAGCCCCAGCATTTT. The chain links TRBV30 to TRBJ1-5, with D possibly matching TRBD1 (6 bases). V was trimmed by 2 bases and J by 5 bases, leaving 10 bases between them. CDR1 is GTSNPN, CDR2 SVGIG, per germline (reference sequence). The CDR3 is made up of 13 amino acids.

The chain recombines TRBV19 with TRBJ2-3, with TRBD2 as a possible D gene (6 bases). The CDR3 extends over 15 amino acids. Germline lookup yields CDR1 LNHDA and CDR2 SQIVND (reference sequence). V shed 5 bases and J shed 0 bases, with 12 bases lying between them. DNA for the CDR3: TGTGCCAGTAGTTCCCGGGACTCTAGCACAGATACGCAGTATTTT. The encoded protein is CASSSRDSSTDTQYF.

This clonotype was picked up a small number of times. CDR3 DNA: TGTGCCAGCAGCTCTGGACTAGCGGGGGACACAGATACGCAGTATTTT. Translation gives CASSSGLAGDTDTQYF. The rearrangement joins TRBV3-1 to TRBJ2-3; TRBD2 aligns across 13 bases. From germline, CDR1 is LGHDT and CDR2 YNNKEL (reference sequence). The V segment lost 5 bases and the J segment 2 bases; nucleotides outside the gene matches: 4. This CDR3 is 16 amino acids long.

In its sample, this clonotype was seen a few times. The chain employs TRBV28 and TRBJ2-7; D is undetermined. V gave up 8 bases and J gave up 2 bases, with 13 bases separating them. This CDR3 contains 13 residues. Germline loops: CDR1 MDHEN, CDR2 SYDVKM. This CDR3 reads CASASGVTYEQYF. The CDR3 DNA is TGTGCCAGCGCAAGTGGGGTTACCTACGAGCAGTACTTC.